What follows are 25 T cell receptor beta chains derived from one specimen sequenced in a study of T cells after yellow fever vaccination (dated by TCRdb to between 2018 and 2020). The sample's treatment or condition label is to be understood as: live attenuated yellow fever vaccine strain. Libraries were constructed by 5' RACE. TCRdb lists the instrument as Illumina HiSeq 2500. TCRdb redid the processing of the public reads, applying fastp at Q25 and MiXCR, and retained in-frame beta chains. Under each unique CDR3 protein, matching rows form one entry showing the most common genes and DNA. A total of hundreds of thousands of distinct CDR3 sequences appear in this sample, less than 20% of them only once. The top ten clonotypes cover roughly 13% of the sample. This material consisted of PBMCs, taken 15 days after the yellow fever booster vaccination. These TCRs come from a man aged 25-45 years who received the YFV17D yellow fever vaccine.

Written as DNA, the CDR3 is TGTGCCAGCAGCGTAGGCCGTGGCGGGAACACTGAAGCTTTCTTT. Amino acids: CASSVGRGGNTEAFF. This chain joins TRBV9 and TRBJ1-1; D call uncertain. The CDR3 runs to 15 residues. Trimming pared 0 bases from V and 1 base from J, leaving 10 bases between. The germline V gene has CDR1 SGDLS and CDR2 YYNGEE.

The CDR3 DNA reads TGTGCCAGCAGTTTAAGTGGACTAGCGATGAATGAGCAGTTCTTC. Translated, it gives CASSLSGLAMNEQFF. The chain couples TRBV12-3 or TRBV12-4 to TRBJ2-1; 9 positions agree with TRBD2. V trimming: 2 bases; J trimming: 7 bases; junction bases outside the gene matches: 6. CDR3 length: 15 amino acids.

The chain employs TRBV21-1 and TRBJ2-3; TRBD2, the table's D call, lacks a check against the DNA. TRBV21-1 is a known pseudogene. The CDR3 is 17 residues long. This CDR3 is CASSESRAGGLTDTQYF. Here the CDR3 DNA reads TGTGCCAGCAGCGAAAGCAGAGCGGGAGGGCTCACAGATACGCAGTATTTT.

In its sample, this clonotype was seen a few times. The chain joins TRBV20-1 to TRBJ2-1; TRBD2 aligns across 10 bases. The CDR3 covers 14 residues. Germline V gene sequence: CDR1 DFQATT, CDR2 SNEGSKA (reference sequence). The junction had 4 bases not matched to a gene; V was cut back by 5 bases and J by 3 bases. The CDR3 sequence: CSADGLADYNEQFF. Here the CDR3 DNA reads TGCAGTGCTGATGGACTAGCGGACTACAATGAGCAGTTCTTC.

The chain recombines TRBV3-1 with TRBJ1-6; no definite D call. The germline V and J ends were trimmed by 5 bases and 9 bases, with 14 bases remaining between them. CDR1 and CDR2 (germline): LGHDT, YNNKEL (reference sequence). This CDR3 has 14 residues. The CDR3 DNA follows: TGTGCCAGCAGCGCGATAAAGGGCGGTTCACCCCTCCACTTT. Protein: CASSAIKGGSPLHF.

This chain uses TRBV7-6 with TRBJ2-2, with a weak D call TRBD1 (6 bases). Germline V gene data show CDR1 as SGHVS and CDR2 as FNYEAQ. This CDR3 is 15 amino acids long. V was clipped by 5 bases and J by 6 bases, with 16 bases between them. Written as DNA, the CDR3 is TGTGCCAGCAGCACACAGGGTTTAGGGTCCGGGGAGCTGTTTTTT. It translates to CASSTQGLGSGELFF. The entire variable domain, with the rest obtained from reference TRBV7-6 and TRBJ2-2, is as follows: GAGVSQSPRYKVTKRGQDVALRCDPISGHVSLYWYRQALGQGPEFLTYFNYEAQQDKSGLPNDRFSAERPEGSISTLTIQRTEQRDSAMYRCASSTQGLGSGELFFGEGSRLTVL.

There are a few counts of this clonotype. V and J are TRBV9 and TRBJ2-7, with TRBD2 as a possible D gene (5 bases). Germline lookup yields CDR1 SGDLS and CDR2 YYNGEE. V lost 3 bases, J lost 0 bases, and 10 bases lay in between. This CDR3 region has 14 residues. The CDR3 loop is CASSAQAVSYEQYF. The DNA of the CDR3 is TGTGCCAGCAGCGCCCAAGCGGTCTCCTACGAGCAGTACTTC.

The CDR3 nucleotides read TGCAGTGCACAGGGTTGGGGGACCCAGTACTTC. Amino acid sequence: CSAQGWGTQYF. The rearrangement links TRBV20-1 to TRBJ2-5, with D possibly matching TRBD1 (6 bases). The CDR3 runs 11 residues. Germline CDR1 is DFQATT and CDR2 is SNEGSKA (reference sequence). V was cut by 6 bases and J by 7 bases, with 12 bases left in between.

In this sample, this clonotype turned up a few times. The V and J genes are TRBV5-6 and TRBJ2-7; TRBD1 is a possible D gene (6 bases). V was trimmed by 1 base and J by 4 bases, leaving 18 bases between them. The length of the CDR3 is 16 residues. Germline loops: CDR1 SGHDT, CDR2 YYEEEE. The CDR3 spells CASSLMGTDRAYEQYF. The CDR3 DNA reads TGTGCCAGCAGCTTGATGGGAACGGACAGAGCTTACGAGCAGTACTTC.

The chain combines TRBV7-3 with TRBJ2-2; weak D call: TRBD2 (5 bases). V lost 8 bases to trimming and J lost 4 bases, with 11 bases between them. This CDR3 is 13 amino acids long. Per the germline V gene, CDR1 is SGHTA and CDR2 is FQGTGA. As DNA, the CDR3 is TGTGCCAGCGGGCGAGGAGGCACCGGGGAGCTGTTTTTT. Amino acids: CASGRGGTGELFF.

In its sample, this clonotype was seen a few times. The V call is TRBV6-1, the J call TRBJ2-1; 9 bases align to TRBD2. With 3 bases clipped from V and 6 bases from J, the junction kept 6 bases outside the gene matches. Germline V gene data show CDR1 as MNHNS and CDR2 as SASEGT. The CDR3 sequence is 15 residues long. The CDR3 reads CASSDPGLARNEQFF. The CDR3 bases are TGTGCCAGCAGTGACCCGGGACTAGCACGCAATGAGCAGTTCTTC.

The table lists this clonotype with a count of one. The genes are TRBV11-2 and TRBJ2-4; D not certain. V gave up 5 bases and J gave up 8 bases, with 7 bases separating them. The V gene's germline CDR1 is SGHAT and CDR2 FQNNGV. The CDR3 covers 11 residues. The CDR3 DNA follows: TGTGCCAGCAGCCCCGCTGACATTCAGTACTTC. It specifies CASSPADIQYF.

V gene TRBV19 combines with J gene TRBJ2-5, with 11 bases that match TRBD2. V lost 5 bases, J lost 3 bases, and 5 bases stayed unmatched. The CDR3 has 15 residues. In germline, CDR1 is LNHDA, CDR2 SQIVND (reference sequence). The CDR3 sequence: CASSPELAGEETQYF. CDR3 bases: TGTGCCAGTAGTCCAGAACTAGCGGGGGAAGAGACCCAGTACTTC.

This clonotype was detected only a few times. The chain uses TRBV2 and TRBJ2-2; the D call may be TRBD1 or TRBD2 (6 bases each). Trimming cost V 7 bases and J 7 bases, with 22 bases left between them. Germline loops: CDR1 SNHLY, CDR2 FYNNEI. CDR3 size: 16 residues. CDR3 DNA: TGTGCCAGCACCCTCTCGGGGGCCCCCAGCGTCGGGGAGCTGTTTTTT. This translates into CASTLSGAPSVGELFF.

The rearrangement joins TRBV7-2 to TRBJ2-5; D call uncertain. V was shortened by 2 bases and J by 4 bases, with 11 bases between the two germline ends. CDR3 length equals 14 residues. Germline CDR1 reads SGHTA; CDR2 reads FQGNSA. CDR3 in DNA: TGTGCCAGCAGCTTATTACCCCCGGGAGAGACCCAGTACTTC. It encodes CASSLLPPGETQYF.

The chain carries TRBV5-1 and TRBJ2-1, with TRBD1 identical over 7 bases. This CDR3 comprises 14 residues. Germline CDR1 reads SGHRS; CDR2 reads YFSETQ. V shed 4 bases, J shed 12 bases, and the junction held 13 bases outside the gene matches. The CDR3 sequence: CASSREDRALGQFF. The CDR3 bases are TGCGCCAGCAGCCGTGAAGACAGGGCCCTAGGGCAGTTCTTC.

The chain combines TRBV20-1 with TRBJ2-2; D gene unclear. Germline lookup yields CDR1 DFQATT and CDR2 SNEGSKA (reference sequence). The CDR3 consists of 12 residues. V lost 7 bases to trimming and J lost 5 bases, with 11 bases between them. CDR3 DNA sequence: TGCAGTGTCTCCTTGGGGACCGGGGAGCTGTTTTTT. Protein: CSVSLGTGELFF.

This chain links TRBV6-5 with TRBJ1-4, with a tentative D call TRBD1 (6 bases). Trimming left V 4 bases short and J 5 bases short, with 11 bases between. This CDR3 is 14 amino acids long. Looked up from germline, CDR1 is MNHEY and CDR2 is SVGAGI. As DNA, the CDR3 is TGTGCCAGCAGTTCAGGACAGCGGAATGAAAAACTGTTTTTT. Its protein is CASSSGQRNEKLFF.

V and J are TRBV20-1 and TRBJ2-5; 7 bases line up with TRBD2. The CDR3 is 13 amino acids. After removal of 3 bases from V and 5 bases from J, the junction contained 6 bases not matched to a gene. Germline V gives CDR1 DFQATT, CDR2 SNEGSKA (reference sequence). The CDR3 DNA follows: TGCAGTGCTAGTCGGGCTAGCGGTGAGACCCAGTACTTC. Translated, it gives CSASRASGETQYF.

This clonotype was seen repeatedly, ten times or more. The V gene is TRBV7-9, the J gene TRBJ2-1, with 10 bases lining up with TRBD2. After removal of 8 bases from V and 9 bases from J, the junction contained 7 bases not matched to a gene. The CDR3 is made up of 13 amino acids. The germline V gene has CDR1 SEHNR and CDR2 FQNEAQ (reference sequence). CDR3 nucleotides: TGTGCCAGCTTCAGCGGGAGGGGTGGTGAGCAGTTCTTC. Its protein product is CASFSGRGGEQFF.

Written as DNA, the CDR3 is TGTGCCAGCAGTTACTCTCGGATGACAGGGGGACGCACAGATACGCAGTATTTT. Its translation is CASSYSRMTGGRTDTQYF. V and J are TRBV6-5 and TRBJ2-3, with 9 bases aligning to TRBD1. Trimming at V came to 0 bases and at J to 1 base, leaving 8 bases not matched to a gene. Looked up from germline, CDR1 is MNHEY and CDR2 is SVGAGI. CDR3 length: 18 residues.

The chain combines TRBV9 with TRBJ2-7; 9 nucleotides align to TRBD2. The CDR3 is made up of 15 amino acids. With V trimmed by 4 bases and J by 7 bases, 12 bases remained unmatched. Germline V gene data show CDR1 as SGDLS and CDR2 as YYNGEE. The CDR3 here is CASSPRGSGSTEQYF. The CDR3 nucleotides read TGTGCCAGCAGCCCCCGCGGTAGCGGGAGTACGGAGCAGTACTTC. The whole variable domain, remainder taken from reference TRBV9 and TRBJ2-7, is DSGVTQTPKHLITATGQRVTLRCSPRSGDLSVYWYQQSLDQGLQFLIQYYNGEERAKGNILERFSAQQFPDLHSELNLSSLELGDSALYFCASSPRGSGSTEQYFGPGTRLTVT.

The chain employs TRBV20-1 and TRBJ2-7; 9 bases are a match to TRBD2. The CDR3 has 14 amino acids. V gave up 2 bases and J gave up 0 bases; unmatched junction bases: 2. Germline-derived CDR1 and CDR2 are DFQATT and SNEGSKA (reference sequence). The CDR3 region has the DNA TGCAGTGCTAGATCTAGCGGGATCTCCTACGAGCAGTACTTC. Amino acid sequence: CSARSSGISYEQYF.

In this sample, this clonotype turned up a few times. This sequence joins TRBV20-1 and TRBJ1-4; D not certain. Germline V lookup: CDR1 DFQATT, CDR2 SNEGSKA (reference sequence). Trimming left V 6 bases short and J 8 bases short, with 16 bases between. This CDR3 region has 13 residues. The CDR3 here is CSALGVDREKLFF. Here the CDR3 DNA reads TGCAGTGCCCTCGGGGTTGATCGGGAAAAACTGTTTTTT.

The chain recombines TRBV4-3 with TRBJ2-1; the match to TRBD1 covers 10 bases. CDR1 is LGHNA, CDR2 YSLEER, per germline. The V segment lost 2 bases and the J segment 5 bases; nucleotides outside the gene matches: 6. The CDR3 has 16 residues. CDR3 in DNA: TGCGCCAGCAGCCAACGGGGACAGGGGCGAAACAATGAGCAGTTCTTC. Translation gives CASSQRGQGRNNEQFF.